The clone carrying this T cell receptor beta chain has only a few counts. Its antigen is unknown. Scientists amplified the TCR beta CDR3 regions from RNA transcripts. HTBI-primed first-round RT-PCR preceded second-round multiplex PCR. TCRdb reprocessed the multiplex PCR reads via MiXCR and lists one record per CDR3 protein. The table lists over a million distinct CDR3 sequences, about two fifths of them singletons. This CDR3 has 15 amino acids. V dropped 3 bases and J dropped 9; count of bases not matched to a gene: 7. From germline, CDR1 is WSHSY and CDR2 SAAADI. The sample comes from a study of Graves' ophthalmopathy and Graves' hyperthyroidism. Study details: If no ophthalmopathy appeared within 18 months of follow-up, hyperthyroidism was termed stable. Notes on the study in general: Its predictions of ophthalmopathy progression gave the model approximately 65% sensitivity and 72% to 75% specificity.

The sequencing sample was made of peripheral blood or thyroid tissue (not recorded which). The clonotype was recovered from an adult man with Graves' hyperthyroidism. The J gene is TRBJ2-6, the V gene TRBV10-2; 8 bases agree with TRBD1. DNA of the CDR3: TGCGCCAGCAGTGACGGACAGGGTCAATACAACGTCCTGACTTTC. This codes for CASSDGQGQYNVLTF.